This TCR beta chain was sequenced in a study of T cells in Graves' hyperthyroidism and ophthalmopathy. Study observations and caveats: The blood repertoire included most of the expanded thyroid clonotypes above 0.001.

RNA transcripts were the template for amplifying TCR beta CDR3 regions. HTBI primers were used for first-round RT-PCR of the TCR CDR3. TCRdb redid the calling of the multiplex PCR reads with MiXCR, one entry per CDR3 protein. The table records about 280,000 distinct CDR3 sequences, around a quarter of them present only once. Patients between 18 and 65 years old had hyperthyroidism, newly diagnosed and lasting under 2 months. Clinical symptoms, serum thyroxine and TRAb, thyroid ultrasound and orbital computed tomography were used for the diagnoses. The blood specimen was taken at initial hyperthyroidism diagnosis, before any ophthalmopathy symptoms. The germline V gene has CDR1 MNHEY and CDR2 SMNVEV (reference sequence). V was trimmed by 3 bases and J by 5 bases, leaving 22 bases between them. CDR3 size: 17 residues. This clonotype was detected many times. The antigen is not known.

The TCR comes from a man between 40 and 49 years old with Graves' hyperthyroidism that later progressed to Graves' ophthalmopathy. The V call is TRBV27, the J call TRBJ2-5; maybe TRBD1 (5 bases). Sequencing used blood. The CDR3 coding sequence is TGTGCCAGCAGTTTCTCCCCCCCCGAGCTCAAGGGGGAGACCCAGTACTTC. Amino acids: CASSFSPPELKGETQYF.